A single T cell receptor beta chain is shown here with its context. The V end was cut by 6 bases, the J end by 3 bases, with 15 bases between. The CDR3 runs to 14 residues. The V gene's germline CDR1 is LGHNT and CDR2 FRNRAP. The sample belongs to a study of T cell changes during pregnancy in multiple sclerosis. Produced via immunoSEQ multiplex PCR; TCRdb's table is partial and in-frame only. The sample yields over 40,000 clones, under 90% seen once. The chain has TRBV12-5 and TRBJ2-7; tentative D call: TRBD1 (6 bases). The material was peripheral blood, obtained in the second trimester of pregnancy. The receptor's source is a female donor in good health, enrolled as a control in a pregnancy study. The DNA for the CDR3 is TGTGCTAGTGGCCGGGACATCGTAAGCTACGAGCAGTACTTC. This translates into CASGRDIVSYEQYF.